The T cell receptor beta chain under discussion was sequenced for a study of Ad26.COV2.S vaccination and SARS-CoV-2 variants. Study-level background: Donor allocation was to the COV1001 Ad26.COV2.S trial arm.

Overall study findings and caveats: Analyses that measured TCR breadth and depth may have underestimated total T cell responses.

Some clones are missing from TCRdb's copy, which holds only in-frame ones; the method was immunoSEQ multiplex PCR. This sample has roughly 450,000 clones, with around nine tenths found just once. Details on this clone: Antigen: not known. This CDR3 is also generated by other DNA sequences in the sample.

Germline loops: CDR1 SGHTA, CDR2 FQGNSA. Trimming took 3 bases from V and 1 from J; bases not matched to a gene: 1. The CDR3 has 14 amino acids. Treatment denoted: approximately 18 received Ad26.COV2.S at low or high dose, single or two shots; five or six received placebo; per-sample allocation not given. Specimens were obtained on day 63 following the first vaccine or placebo injection. The sample was peripheral blood, taken in a trial of Ad26.COV2.S vaccine versus placebo. The gene calls are TRBV7-2 and TRBJ2-7; the match to TRBD1 covers 9 bases. The receptor comes from a person between 18 and 65 years old who received the Ad26.COV2.S COVID-19 vaccine or a placebo. The CDR3 reads CASSLGTGSYEQYF. CDR3 coding DNA: TGTGCCAGCAGCTTGGGGACAGGGTCCTACGAGCAGTACTTC.